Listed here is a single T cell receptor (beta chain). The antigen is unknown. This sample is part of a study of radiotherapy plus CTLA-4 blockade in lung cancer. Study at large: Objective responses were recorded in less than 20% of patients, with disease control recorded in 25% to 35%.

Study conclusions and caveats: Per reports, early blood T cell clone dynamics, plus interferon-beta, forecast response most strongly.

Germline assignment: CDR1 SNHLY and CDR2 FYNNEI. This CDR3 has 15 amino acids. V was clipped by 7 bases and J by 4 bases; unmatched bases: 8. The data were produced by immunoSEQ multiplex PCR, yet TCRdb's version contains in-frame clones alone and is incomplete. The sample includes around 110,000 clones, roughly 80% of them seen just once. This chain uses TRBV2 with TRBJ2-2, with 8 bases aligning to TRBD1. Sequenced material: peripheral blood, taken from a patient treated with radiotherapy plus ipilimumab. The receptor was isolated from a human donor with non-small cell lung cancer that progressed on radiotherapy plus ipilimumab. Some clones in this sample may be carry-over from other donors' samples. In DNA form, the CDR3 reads TGTGCCAGCACTGAGTCCACAGGGGGCACCGGGGAGCTGTTTTTT. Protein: CASTESTGGTGELFF.